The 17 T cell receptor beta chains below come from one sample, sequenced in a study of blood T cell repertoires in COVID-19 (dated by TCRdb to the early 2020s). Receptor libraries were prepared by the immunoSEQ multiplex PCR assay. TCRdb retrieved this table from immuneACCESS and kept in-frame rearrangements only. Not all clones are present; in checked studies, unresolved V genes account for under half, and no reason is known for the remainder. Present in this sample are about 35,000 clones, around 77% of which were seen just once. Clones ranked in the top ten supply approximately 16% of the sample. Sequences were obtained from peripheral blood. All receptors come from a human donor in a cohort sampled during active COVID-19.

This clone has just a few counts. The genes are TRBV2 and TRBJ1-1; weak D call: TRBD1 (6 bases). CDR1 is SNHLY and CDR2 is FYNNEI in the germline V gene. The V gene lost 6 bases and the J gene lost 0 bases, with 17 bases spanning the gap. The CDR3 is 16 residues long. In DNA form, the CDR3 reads TGTGCCAGCAGGGGGGGGACAAGACGGATGAACACTGAAGCTTTCTTT. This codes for CASRGGTRRMNTEAFF.

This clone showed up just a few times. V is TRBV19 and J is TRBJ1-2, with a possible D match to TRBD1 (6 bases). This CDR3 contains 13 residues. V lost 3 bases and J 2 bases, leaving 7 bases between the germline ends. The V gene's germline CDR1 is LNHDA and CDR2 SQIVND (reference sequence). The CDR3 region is CASSIQGNYGYTF. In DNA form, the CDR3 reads TGTGCCAGTAGTATCCAGGGGAACTATGGCTACACCTTC.

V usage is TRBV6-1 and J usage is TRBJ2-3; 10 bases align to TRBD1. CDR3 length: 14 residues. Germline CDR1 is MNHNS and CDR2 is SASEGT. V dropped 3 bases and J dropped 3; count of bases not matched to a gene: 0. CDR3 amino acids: CASSEGQGTDTQYF. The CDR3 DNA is TGTGCCAGCAGTGAGGGACAGGGGACAGATACGCAGTATTTT.

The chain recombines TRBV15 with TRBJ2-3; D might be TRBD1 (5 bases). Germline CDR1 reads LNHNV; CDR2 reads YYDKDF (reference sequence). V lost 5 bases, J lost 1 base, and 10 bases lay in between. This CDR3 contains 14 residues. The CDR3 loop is CATSPTGGTDTQYF. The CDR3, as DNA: TGTGCCACCAGCCCAACAGGTGGCACAGATACGCAGTATTTT.

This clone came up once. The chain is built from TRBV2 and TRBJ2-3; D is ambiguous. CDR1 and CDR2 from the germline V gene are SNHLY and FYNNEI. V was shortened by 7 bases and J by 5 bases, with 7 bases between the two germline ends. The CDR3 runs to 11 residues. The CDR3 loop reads CASTQKDTQYF. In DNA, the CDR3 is TGTGCCAGCACCCAGAAAGATACGCAGTATTTT. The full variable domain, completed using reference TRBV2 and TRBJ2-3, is EPEVTQTPSHQVTQMGQEVILRCVPISNHLYFYWYRQILGQKVEFLVSFYNNEISEKSEIFDDQFSVERPDGSNFTLKIRSTKLEDSAMYFCASTQKDTQYFGPGTRLTVL.

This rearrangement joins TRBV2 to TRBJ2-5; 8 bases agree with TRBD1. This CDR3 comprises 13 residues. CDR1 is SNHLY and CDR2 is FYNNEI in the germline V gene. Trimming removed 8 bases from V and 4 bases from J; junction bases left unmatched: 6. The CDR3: CASQDRGGETQYF. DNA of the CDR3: TGTGCCAGCCAAGACAGGGGTGGAGAGACCCAGTACTTC.

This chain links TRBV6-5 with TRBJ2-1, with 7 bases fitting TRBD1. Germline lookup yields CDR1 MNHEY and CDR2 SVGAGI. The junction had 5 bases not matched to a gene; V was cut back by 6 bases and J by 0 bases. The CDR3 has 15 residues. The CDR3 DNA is TGTGCCAGCAGCCGGGACAGAAGCTCCTACAATGAGCAGTTCTTC. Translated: CASSRDRSSYNEQFF.

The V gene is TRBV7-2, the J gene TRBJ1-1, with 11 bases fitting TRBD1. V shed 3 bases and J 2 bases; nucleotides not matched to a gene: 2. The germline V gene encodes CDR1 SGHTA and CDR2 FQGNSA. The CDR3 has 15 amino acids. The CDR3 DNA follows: TGTGCCAGCAGCTTCAGGACAGGGGGCAACACTGAAGCTTTCTTT. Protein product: CASSFRTGGNTEAFF.

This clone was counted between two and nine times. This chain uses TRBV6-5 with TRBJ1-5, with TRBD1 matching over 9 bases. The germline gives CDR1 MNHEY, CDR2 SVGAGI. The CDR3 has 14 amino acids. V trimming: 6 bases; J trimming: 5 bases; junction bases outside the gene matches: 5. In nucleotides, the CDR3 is TGTGCCAGCAGCTGGACAGGGGAGGATCAGCCCCAGCATTTT. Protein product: CASSWTGEDQPQHF.

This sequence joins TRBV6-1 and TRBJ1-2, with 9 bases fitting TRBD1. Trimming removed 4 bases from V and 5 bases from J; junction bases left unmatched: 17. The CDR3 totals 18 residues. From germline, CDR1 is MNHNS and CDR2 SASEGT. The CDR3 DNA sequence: TGTGCCAGCAGTGTCCAAACAGGGGGCGGATTCGGAACATATGGCTACACCTTC. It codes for CASSVQTGGGFGTYGYTF.

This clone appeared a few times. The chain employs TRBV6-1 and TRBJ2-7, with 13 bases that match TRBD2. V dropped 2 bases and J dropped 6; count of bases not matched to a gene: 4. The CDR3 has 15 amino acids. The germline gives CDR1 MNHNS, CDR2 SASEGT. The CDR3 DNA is TGTGCCAGCAGTGAAACTAGCGGGGGGGCGATCGAGCAGTACTTC. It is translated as CASSETSGGAIEQYF.

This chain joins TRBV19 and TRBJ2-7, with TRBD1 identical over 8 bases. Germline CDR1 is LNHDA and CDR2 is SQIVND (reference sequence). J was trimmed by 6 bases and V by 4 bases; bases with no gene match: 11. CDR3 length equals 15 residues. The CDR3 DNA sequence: TGTGCCAGTAGTAGGGGGGACAGGAGGACCTCCGAGCAGTACTTC. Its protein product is CASSRGDRRTSEQYF. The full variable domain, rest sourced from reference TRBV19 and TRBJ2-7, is DGGITQSPKYLFRKEGQNVTLSCEQNLNHDAMYWYRQDPGQGLRLIYYSQIVNDFQKGDIAEGYSVSREKKESFPLTVTSAQKNPTAFYLCASSRGDRRTSEQYFGPGTRLTVT.

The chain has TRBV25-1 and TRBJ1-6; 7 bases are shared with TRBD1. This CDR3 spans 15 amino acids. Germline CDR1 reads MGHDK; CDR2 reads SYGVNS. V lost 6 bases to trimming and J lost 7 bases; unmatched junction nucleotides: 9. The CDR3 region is CASRGPGQLNSPLHF. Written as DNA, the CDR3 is TGTGCCAGCAGGGGACCGGGACAGTTAAATTCACCCCTCCACTTT.

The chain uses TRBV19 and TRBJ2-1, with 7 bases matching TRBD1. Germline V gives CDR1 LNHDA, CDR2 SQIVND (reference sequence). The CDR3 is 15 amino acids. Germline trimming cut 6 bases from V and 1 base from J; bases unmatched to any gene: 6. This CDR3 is CASSKTGSSYNEQFF. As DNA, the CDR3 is TGTGCCAGTAGCAAGACAGGGTCATCCTACAATGAGCAGTTCTTC.

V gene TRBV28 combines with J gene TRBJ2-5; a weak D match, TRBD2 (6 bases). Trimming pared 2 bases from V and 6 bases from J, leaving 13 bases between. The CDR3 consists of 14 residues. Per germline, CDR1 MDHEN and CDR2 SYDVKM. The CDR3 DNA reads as TGTGCCAGCAGTTTAAGGGGCGGGATGAAGACCCAGTACTTC. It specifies CASSLRGGMKTQYF.

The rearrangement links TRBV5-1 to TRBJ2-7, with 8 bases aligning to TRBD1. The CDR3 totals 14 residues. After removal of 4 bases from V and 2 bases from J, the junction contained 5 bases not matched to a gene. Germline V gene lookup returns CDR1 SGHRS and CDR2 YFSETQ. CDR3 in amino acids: CASSRGTGTYEQYF. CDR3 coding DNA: TGCGCCAGCAGCCGTGGGACAGGCACCTACGAGCAGTACTTC.

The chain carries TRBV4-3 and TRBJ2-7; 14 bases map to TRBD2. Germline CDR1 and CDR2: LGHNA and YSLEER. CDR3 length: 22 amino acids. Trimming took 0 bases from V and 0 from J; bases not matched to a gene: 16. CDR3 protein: CASSQDLAGGLAGDRRSYEQYF. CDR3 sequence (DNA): TGCGCCAGCAGCCAAGATTTAGCGGGGGGACTAGCGGGAGACCGCCGCTCCTACGAGCAGTACTTC.